This T cell receptor (beta chain) was profiled in a study of blood T cell repertoires in COVID-19 (dated by TCRdb to about 2020). About the full investigation: Samples from collaborators originated in the United States, Italy and Spain and spanned both the acute and convalescent phases of COVID-19. HLA class I and class II types, where available, came from metadata supplied by the sample provider rather than from assay-based typing. The prospective study material was composed of cDNA or gDNA derived from T cells, B-cell-depleted T cells, or PBMCs. The repertoires were released in a freely available public database intended as a resource for research on the immune response to SARS-CoV-2. Sample metadata almost always included a de-identified subject ID, COVID-19 status, age in years and sex. Samples were obtained from the ongoing ImmuneRACE study (first 160 participants) and from about 1,300 subjects provided by 6 global collaborators. The dataset comprised deeply sampled blood TCRbeta repertoires from subjects exposed to, actively infected with, or recovered from COVID-19.

Each collaborating institution followed its own protocols to collect whole blood in K2EDTA tubes. Collaborator samples were shipped for TCRbeta analysis as frozen whole blood, isolated PBMCs, or DNA extracted from either sample type. The CDR3 goes from the cysteine to the phenylalanine over 16 residues. Of all the DNA, just the CDR3 is kept, 48 bases in frame from base 1. The germline V end is reduced by 4 bases and the J end by 0 bases; junction bases left unmatched: 6. As encoded in the germline V gene, CDR1 is MNHEY while CDR2 is SVGAGI. This clone has only a few counts. Its antigen remains undetermined. No qualities accompany the bases; no much larger clone lies one base away. TCRbeta CDR3 regions were amplified from genomic DNA using the immunoSEQ Assay, a bias-controlled multiplex PCR. As for the original processing: Nucleated cell counts per sample were estimated from amplification of reference gene primers within the assay. Sequence reads were collapsed and filtered to measure the absolute abundance of every unique TCRbeta CDR3 rearrangement. For each sample, productive Simpson clonality was calculated as the square root of Simpson's diversity index across productive rearrangements. Not all clones reach the TCRdb copy of this immuneACCESS table, which keeps in-frame sequences only. Checked studies attribute under half of the gap to unresolved V genes and leave the rest unexplained. The V and J calls and clone size were taken over from that table, and D and trimming were inferred from the DNA. Present in this sample are roughly 300,000 clones, about 86% of which were seen just once. The ten largest clones capture around 1.2% of the sample.

Overall study results and their limits: The amount of clinical and demographic metadata varied by source and participant and was provided uncurated.

The chain was built from TRBV6-5 and TRBJ2-3, and TRBD2 matches 8 of the central bases. The sequenced material came from peripheral blood. The TCR originated in a woman aged 45-65 years with acute or convalescent COVID-19. The CDR3 protein is CASSSNRGGSTDTQYF. The sequenced DNA is TGTGCCAGCAGTTCGAATCGGGGGGGTAGCACAGATACGCAGTATTTT.